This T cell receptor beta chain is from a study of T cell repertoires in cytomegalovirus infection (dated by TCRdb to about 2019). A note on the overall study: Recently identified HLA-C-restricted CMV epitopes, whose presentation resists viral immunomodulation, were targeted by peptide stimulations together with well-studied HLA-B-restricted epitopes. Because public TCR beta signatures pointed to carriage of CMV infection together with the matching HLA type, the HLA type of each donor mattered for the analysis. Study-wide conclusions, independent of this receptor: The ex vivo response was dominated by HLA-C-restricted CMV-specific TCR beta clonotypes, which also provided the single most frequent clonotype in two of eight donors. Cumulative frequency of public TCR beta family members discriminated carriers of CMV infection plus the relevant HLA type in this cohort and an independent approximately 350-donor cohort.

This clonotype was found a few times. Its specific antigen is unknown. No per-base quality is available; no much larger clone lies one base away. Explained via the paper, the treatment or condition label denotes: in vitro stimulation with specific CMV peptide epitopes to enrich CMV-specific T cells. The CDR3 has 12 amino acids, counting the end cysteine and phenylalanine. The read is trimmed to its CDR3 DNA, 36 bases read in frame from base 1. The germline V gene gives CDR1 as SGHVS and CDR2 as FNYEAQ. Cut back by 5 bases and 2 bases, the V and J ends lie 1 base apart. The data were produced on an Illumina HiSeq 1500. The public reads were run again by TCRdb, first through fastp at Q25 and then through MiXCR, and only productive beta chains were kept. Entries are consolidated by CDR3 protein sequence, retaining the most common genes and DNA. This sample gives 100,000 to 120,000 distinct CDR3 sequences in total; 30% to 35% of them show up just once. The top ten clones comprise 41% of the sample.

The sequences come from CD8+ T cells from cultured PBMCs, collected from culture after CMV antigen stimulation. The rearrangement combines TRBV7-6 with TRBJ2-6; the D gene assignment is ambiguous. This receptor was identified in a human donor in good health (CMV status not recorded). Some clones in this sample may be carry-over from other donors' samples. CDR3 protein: CASSPGANVLTF. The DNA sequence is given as TGTGCCAGCAGCCCTGGGGCCAACGTCCTGACTTTC.